Reported below is one T cell receptor beta chain. Its antigen is as yet unknown. The CDR3 loop spans 15 amino acids. Germline CDR1 reads MNHEY; CDR2 reads SMNVEV (reference sequence). Trimming removed 5 bases at V and 0 bases at J, with 13 bases between. The sample is drawn from a study of OX40 agonist ivuxolimab in advanced cancers. Across the whole study: Age averaged around 58 years (range about 20 to 79), and more than 80% were male.

Sequencing used immunoSEQ multiplex PCR; TCRdb keeps in-frame clones, though not all of them. In the table there are more than 45,000 clones, about 90% of which are singletons. Study outcomes and limitations: Compared with CD4+, CD8+ T cells on average had more expanded clones. At doses 0.1 to 3.0 mg/kg, CD4+ and CD8+ clones expanded.

The V and J genes are TRBV27 and TRBJ1-1; tentatively, D is TRBD1 (5 bases). The source of this sequence is an adult with an advanced solid tumor such as melanoma, head and neck, liver or kidney cancer. The source was CD4+ or CD8+ T cells sorted from blood, collected in a trial of the OX40 agonist ivuxolimab. CDR3 sequence reads: CASSLFRDVNTEAFF. The DNA for the CDR3 is TGTGCCAGCAGTCTTTTCCGGGACGTGAACACTGAAGCTTTCTTT.